What follows is one TCR beta chain and its context. Seattle participants joined during active infection and were tracked over time. The CDR3 runs to 18 residues. CDR1 and CDR2 (germline): LGHNA, YNFKEQ. V shed 5 bases, J shed 1 base, and the junction held 11 bases outside the gene matches. This entry is derived from a study of blood T cell repertoires in COVID-19. Sequenced by immunoSEQ multiplex PCR; TCRdb stores in-frame clones only, minus some. The sample includes 200,000 to 250,000 clones, under 85% of them seen just once. The V call is TRBV4-2, the J call TRBJ1-1; TRBD1 matches at 12 bases. The clonotype comes from a woman of 80 years or more with COVID-19, enrolled during active disease. Input material: peripheral blood. The CDR3: CASSLTAGTGGRNTEAFF. CDR3 in DNA: TGTGCCAGCAGCTTAACCGCCGGGACAGGGGGCAGGAACACTGAAGCTTTCTTT.